The 24 T cell receptor beta chains given below trace back to one sample, sequenced in a study of blood T cell repertoires in COVID-19. Measured with immunoSEQ multiplex PCR; TCRdb has only the in-frame clones, and not every one. Counted here are about 110,000 clones, 75% to 85% occurring once; the ten biggest clones make up approximately 17%. The sequenced sample was peripheral blood. Receptor source: a woman aged 60-75 years with acute or convalescent COVID-19.

In this sample, this clone turned up a few times. This chain connects TRBV19 to TRBJ1-2; D is unresolved. The V end lost 3 bases, the J end lost 0 bases, and 8 bases lay between the germline ends. Germline V gene sequence: CDR1 LNHDA, CDR2 SQIVND (reference sequence). The CDR3 spans 14 residues. CDR3 protein: CASSIRISNYGYTF. CDR3 nucleotide sequence: TGTGCCAGTAGTATTCGTATCTCTAACTATGGCTACACCTTC.

The chain employs TRBV11-3 and TRBJ1-1; 8 positions agree with TRBD1. V shed 5 bases and J 6 bases; nucleotides not matched to a gene: 14. Germline lookup yields CDR1 SGHNT and CDR2 YENEEA. There are 16 residues in the CDR3. The CDR3 sequence is CASSQPGRTGSPEAFF. The CDR3 DNA reads as TGTGCCAGCAGCCAACCCGGGAGGACAGGGTCGCCTGAAGCTTTCTTT.

This clone was counted a single time. The chain carries TRBV3-1 (or the pseudogene TRBV3-2) and TRBJ2-1, with a tentative D call TRBD2 (6 bases). V dropped 5 bases and J dropped 8 bases, with 13 bases sitting between them. This CDR3 is built from 13 residues. In germline, CDR1 is LGHDT, CDR2 YNNKEL (reference sequence). CDR3 protein: CASSVWGVDEQFF. Here the CDR3 DNA reads TGTGCCAGCAGCGTTTGGGGGGTCGATGAGCAGTTCTTC.

The chain carries TRBV11-2 and TRBJ2-5, with 8 bases fitting TRBD2. Germline lookup yields CDR1 SGHAT and CDR2 FQNNGV. J lost 1 base, V lost 0 bases, and 16 bases had no gene match. This CDR3 has 20 amino acids. CDR3 region: CASSLEPRLAGYGPQETQYF. In DNA, the CDR3 is TGTGCCAGCAGCTTAGAGCCTAGGTTAGCGGGGTACGGTCCCCAAGAGACCCAGTACTTC.

Turning to this clone: One end of the junction fails to match germline, which may point to a read error. The V call is TRBV6-5, the J call TRBJ1-5; D may be TRBD1 (5 bases). Germline lookup yields CDR1 MNHEY and CDR2 SVGAGI. The CDR3 contains 10 residues. The CDR3 loop is CASSDITKYF. The DNA of the CDR3 is TGTGCCAGCTCGGACATCACCAAGTATTTT.

The chain has TRBV6-4 and TRBJ2-1; 8 bases map to TRBD1. The CDR3 is made up of 17 amino acids. V gave up 0 bases and J gave up 12 bases; unmatched junction bases: 16. CDR1 is MRHNA, CDR2 SNTAGT, per germline. The CDR3 coding sequence is TGTGCCAGCAGTGACTCGAATCAGGACAGGGAAGTTGGTGGGCAGTTCTTC. Translated, it gives CASSDSNQDREVGGQFF.

In its sample, this clone was seen a few times. V gene TRBV11-2 combines with J gene TRBJ1-1, with a weak D call TRBD1 (6 bases). V was pared by 8 bases and J by 5 bases, with 12 bases between. In germline, CDR1 is SGHAT, CDR2 FQNNGV. This CDR3 contains 12 residues. DNA for the CDR3: TGTGCCAGCTCTACAGGGTGGACTGAAGCTTTCTTT. This encodes CASSTGWTEAFF.

The chain is built from TRBV3-1 (or the pseudogene TRBV3-2) and TRBJ2-5, with D perhaps matching TRBD1 (6 bases). V lost 3 bases, J lost 5 bases, and 22 bases lay in between. Germline V CDR1 and CDR2: LGHDT, YNNKEL (reference sequence). The CDR3 spans 17 residues. The CDR3 sequence: CASSQGYLGTPGETQYF. The CDR3 DNA follows: TGTGCCAGCAGCCAGGGGTATTTGGGGACACCGGGGGAGACCCAGTACTTC.

This rearrangement joins TRBV24-1 to TRBJ1-2; TRBD1 agrees at 8 bases. Trimming removed 4 bases from V and 0 bases from J; junction bases left unmatched: 3. This CDR3 is built from 15 residues. Germline-derived CDR1 and CDR2 are KGHDR and SFDVKD. The CDR3 is CATSDPGQANYGYTF. As DNA, the CDR3 is TGTGCCACCAGTGACCCGGGACAGGCTAACTATGGCTACACCTTC.

The genes are TRBV28 and TRBJ1-2, with TRBD1 matching 9 bases. The trim removed 4 bases at V and 8 bases at J, leaving 5 bases unmatched. The CDR3 runs to 13 residues. In germline, CDR1 is MDHEN, CDR2 SYDVKM. This CDR3 reads CASSSDRGSGYTF. The CDR3 region has the DNA TGTGCCAGCAGTTCGGACAGGGGCTCCGGCTACACCTTC.

The chain uses TRBV3-1 (or the pseudogene TRBV3-2) and TRBJ1-3; no definite D call. This CDR3 has 15 amino acids. The germline CDR1 and CDR2 sequences are LGHDT and YNNKEL (reference sequence). V gave up 1 base and J gave up 0 bases, with 7 bases separating them. The CDR3 loop is CASSQAFVSGNTIYF. The CDR3 nucleotides are TGTGCCAGCAGCCAAGCTTTCGTCTCTGGAAACACCATATATTTT.

V is TRBV30 and J is TRBJ1-2; D unresolved. Germline assignment: CDR1 GTSNPN and CDR2 SVGIG (reference sequence). This CDR3 contains 11 residues. V lost 4 bases, J lost 10 bases, and 13 bases lay in between. The CDR3 region is CAWMAARVYTF. Here the CDR3 DNA reads TGTGCCTGGATGGCCGCACGGGTCTACACCTTC.

This rearrangement joins TRBV24-1 to TRBJ2-7; 7 bases are shared with TRBD1. Germline trimming cut 4 bases from V and 2 bases from J; bases unmatched to any gene: 10. Looked up from germline, CDR1 is KGHDR and CDR2 is SFDVKD. CDR3 length: 16 amino acids. The CDR3 bases are TGTGCCACCAGTGACTCAAGACAGGGCAATCCCTACGAGCAGTACTTC. As protein: CATSDSRQGNPYEQYF.

DNA of the CDR3: TGTGCCAGCTCACCACTTTCTGGGCAGGGAGGCGCTTTCTTT. The encoded protein is CASSPLSGQGGAFF. V is TRBV18 and J is TRBJ1-1; D may be TRBD1 (5 bases). From germline, CDR1 is KGHSH and CDR2 LQKENI. V was clipped by 1 base and J by 11 bases, with 17 bases between them. The CDR3 extends over 14 amino acids.

The chain combines TRBV6-5 with TRBJ1-3, with TRBD1 matching 8 bases. After removal of 5 bases from V and 2 bases from J, the junction contained 2 bases not matched to a gene. CDR1 is MNHEY and CDR2 is SVGAGI in the germline V gene. The CDR3 extends over 14 amino acids. The CDR3 bases are TGTGCCAGCAGTAAGACAGGGGCTGGAAACACCATATATTTT. Amino acids: CASSKTGAGNTIYF.

V is TRBV7-6 and J is TRBJ1-3, with TRBD1 as a possible D gene (5 bases). The V and J ends lost 5 bases and 3 bases respectively, with 17 bases between them. Germline V gene lookup returns CDR1 SGHVS and CDR2 FNYEAQ. The CDR3 extends over 16 amino acids. The CDR3 here is CASSGARQFGGNTIYF. In DNA, the CDR3 is TGTGCCAGCAGCGGGGCCCGACAGTTCGGTGGAAACACCATATATTTT.

V is TRBV6-2 or TRBV6-3 and J is TRBJ1-2; TRBD1 might be the D (6 bases). Germline CDR1 is MNHEY and CDR2 is SVGEGT. This CDR3 spans 16 amino acids. Trimming shortened V by 2 bases and J by 2 bases, and 15 bases separated the two germline ends. CDR3 sequence reads: CASSYTPRGRNYGYTF. Written as DNA, the CDR3 is TGTGCCAGCAGTTACACCCCGCGGGGGCGCAACTATGGCTACACCTTC.

This sequence joins TRBV6-5 and TRBJ2-5, with D unresolved. The germline CDR1 and CDR2 sequences are MNHEY and SVGAGI. Between the trimmed V and J ends, which lost 2 bases and 2 bases, there was a span of 12 bases. The CDR3 sequence is 15 residues long. CDR3 residues: CASSYGAADQETQYF. CDR3 DNA: TGTGCCAGCAGTTACGGTGCGGCGGATCAAGAGACCCAGTACTTC.

This clone appeared a few times. The chain uses TRBV18 and TRBJ1-4, with D unclear. CDR1 is KGHSH, CDR2 LQKENI, per germline. This CDR3 spans 12 amino acids. The V end was cut by 4 bases, the J end by 6 bases, with 6 bases between. In DNA, the CDR3 is TGTGCCAGCTCACTCGAGGATGAAAAACTGTTTTTT. Its protein product is CASSLEDEKLFF.

The V gene is TRBV7-9, the J gene TRBJ2-1; 8 positions agree with TRBD2. The CDR3 loop spans 14 amino acids. CDR1 is SEHNR, CDR2 FQNEAQ, per germline (reference sequence). V shed 7 bases and J 6 bases; nucleotides not matched to a gene: 8. As DNA, the CDR3 is TGTGCCAGCATCAGGCGGGCGGGGGGCAATGAGCAGTTCTTC. Residues: CASIRRAGGNEQFF.

The CDR3 coding sequence is TGTGCCAGCAGCCCCCCCCCTTTTCCCGCCCCGCGGGGGACTTCTGGAAACACCATATATTTT. Translating gives CASSPPPFPAPRGTSGNTIYF. V usage is TRBV3-1 (or the pseudogene TRBV3-2) and J usage is TRBJ1-3, with D perhaps TRBD1 (5 bases). Germline lookup yields CDR1 LGHDT and CDR2 YNNKEL (reference sequence). V shed 4 bases and J shed 1 base, with 29 bases lying between them. The CDR3 covers 21 residues.

The gene calls are TRBV6-5 and TRBJ1-1; 9 positions agree with TRBD1. Losses at the gene ends were 2 bases for V and 0 bases for J; bases not matched to a gene: 4. This CDR3 is built from 16 residues. The germline V gene encodes CDR1 MNHEY and CDR2 SVGAGI. The CDR3 spells CASSYAGTGLNTEAFF. In nucleotides, the CDR3 is TGTGCCAGCAGTTACGCCGGGACAGGGTTGAACACTGAAGCTTTCTTT.

The gene calls are TRBV7-2 and TRBJ2-7, with a weak D call TRBD1 (5 bases). The V and J ends lost 0 bases and 3 bases respectively, with 12 bases between them. There are 15 residues in the CDR3. The V gene's germline CDR1 is SGHTA and CDR2 FQGNSA. As DNA, the CDR3 is TGTGCCAGCAGCTTAGCGTTCGACAGAGGCTACGAGCAGTACTTC. It is translated as CASSLAFDRGYEQYF.

The chain links TRBV19 to TRBJ2-6; 10 bases match TRBD1. The CDR3 sequence is 19 residues long. Germline V gene sequence: CDR1 LNHDA, CDR2 SQIVND (reference sequence). V lost 8 bases to trimming and J lost 0 bases; unmatched junction nucleotides: 13. The CDR3 sequence: CASRPGTGASGSGANVLTF. The CDR3 DNA reads TGTGCCAGTCGTCCCGGGACAGGGGCCAGCGGCTCTGGGGCCAACGTCCTGACTTTC.